This TCR beta chain emerged from a study of T cells in tumors after PD-1 blockade. Across the whole study: Each patient got pembrolizumab 200 mg every 3 weeks or cemiplimab 350 mg every 2 weeks. On average, peripheral blood gave more than 100,000 TCR templates and over 35,000 unique clonotypes. Study conclusions and caveats: Peripheral recruitment is suggested, as some novel exhausted tumor clones were in pre-treatment blood.

A note on this clone: What it binds is not known.

Germline V lookup: CDR1 SGHRS, CDR2 YFSETQ. The CDR3 is 16 residues long. V trimming: 3 bases; J trimming: 7 bases; junction bases outside the gene matches: 11. TCRdb's table, derived via immunoSEQ multiplex PCR, lists solely in-frame clones and lacks some. The profile covers fewer than 40,000 clones, with about three quarters appearing a single time and 40% taken by the ten largest. Sequencing was performed on PBMCs, taken after anti-PD-1 treatment. This receptor was identified in a human donor with basal cell carcinoma. The J gene is TRBJ2-1, the V gene TRBV5-1; 9 bases are a match to TRBD2. CDR3 in amino acids: CASSYGAGGPVNEQFF. CDR3 nucleotides: TGCGCCAGCAGCTACGGGGCGGGAGGGCCAGTAAATGAGCAGTTCTTC.